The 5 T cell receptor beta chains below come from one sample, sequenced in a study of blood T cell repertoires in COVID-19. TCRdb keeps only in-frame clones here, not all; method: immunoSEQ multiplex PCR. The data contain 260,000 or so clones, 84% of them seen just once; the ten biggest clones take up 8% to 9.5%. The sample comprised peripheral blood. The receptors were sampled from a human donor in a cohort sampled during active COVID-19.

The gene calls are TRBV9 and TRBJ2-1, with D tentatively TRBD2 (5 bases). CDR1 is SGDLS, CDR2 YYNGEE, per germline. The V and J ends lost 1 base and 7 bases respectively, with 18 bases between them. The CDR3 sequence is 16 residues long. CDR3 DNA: TGTGCCAGCAGCGTAAGGTACCTAGCTCGGGATAATGAGCAGTTCTTC. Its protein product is CASSVRYLARDNEQFF.

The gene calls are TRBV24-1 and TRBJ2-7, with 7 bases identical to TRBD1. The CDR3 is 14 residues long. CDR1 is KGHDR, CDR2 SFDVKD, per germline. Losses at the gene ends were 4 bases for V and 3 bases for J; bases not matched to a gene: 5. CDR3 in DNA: TGTGCCACCAGTGAGGTAGGACAGGTCTACGAGCAGTACTTC. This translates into CATSEVGQVYEQYF.

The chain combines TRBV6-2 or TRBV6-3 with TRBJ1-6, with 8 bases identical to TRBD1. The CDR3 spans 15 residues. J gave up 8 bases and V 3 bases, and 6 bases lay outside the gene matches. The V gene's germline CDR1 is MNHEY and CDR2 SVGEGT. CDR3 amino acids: CASSYPRGHDSPLHF. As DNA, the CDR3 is TGTGCCAGCAGTTATCCCAGGGGGCACGATTCACCCCTCCACTTT.

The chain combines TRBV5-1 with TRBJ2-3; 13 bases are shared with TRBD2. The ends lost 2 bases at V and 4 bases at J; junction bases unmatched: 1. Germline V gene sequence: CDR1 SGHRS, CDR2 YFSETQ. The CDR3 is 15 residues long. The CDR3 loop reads CASSFTSGGADTQYF. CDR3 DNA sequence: TGCGCCAGCAGCTTCACTAGCGGGGGGGCAGATACGCAGTATTTT.

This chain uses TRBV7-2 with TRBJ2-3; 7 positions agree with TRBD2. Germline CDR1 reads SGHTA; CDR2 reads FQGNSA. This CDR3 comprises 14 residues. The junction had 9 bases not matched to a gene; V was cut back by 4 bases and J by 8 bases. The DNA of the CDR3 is TGTGCCAGCAGCTCAAGCGGGGCCTGGGGTACGCAGTATTTT. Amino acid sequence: CASSSSGAWGTQYF.